This is a list of T cell receptor beta chains from one sample in a study of CD8+ T cells in alopecia areata. Only in-frame clones appear in the TCRdb table, and some are missing; sequencing was by immunoSEQ multiplex PCR. The sample records roughly 46,000 clones, around 71% being singletons. Sequencing was performed on CD8+ T cells sorted from blood, taken at week 4, from a patient treated with tofacitinib. The receptors come from a human donor with alopecia areata. CDR3s include the opening cysteine and the closing phenylalanine or tryptophan. A D gene is named only where the DNA matches it firmly. Not all rows give a size; the values are once, few, many and, for expanded clones, a class.

clone size,D gene,J gene,V gene,CDR3 length,CDR3 protein,CDR3 DNA
NA,NA,TRBJ2-5,TRBV7-2,14,CASSVVRAQETQYF,TGTGCCAGCAGCGTCGTGAGGGCTCAAGAGACCCAGTACTTC
NA,NA,TRBJ2-7,TRBV29-1,13,CSVESDSAYEQYF,TGCAGCGTTGAATCAGACAGCGCCTACGAGCAGTACTTC
few,NA,TRBJ2-7,TRBV4-3,14,CASSQDWSSYEQYF,TGCGCCAGCAGCCAAGATTGGAGTTCCTACGAGCAGTACTTC
NA,NA,TRBJ1-2,TRBV7-9,12,CASSLSGNGYTF,TGTGCCAGCAGCTTATCCGGGAATGGCTACACCTTC
once,TRBD1,TRBJ2-1,TRBV15,14,CATSKGQGSNEQFF,TGTGCCACCAGCAAGGGACAGGGAAGCAATGAGCAGTTCTTC
NA,NA,TRBJ2-7,TRBV5-1,13,CASSVDSPYEQYF,TGCGCCAGCAGCGTTGACAGTCCCTACGAGCAGTACTTC
NA,NA,TRBJ2-2,TRBV29-1,12,CSVEVQTGELFF,TGCAGCGTTGAAGTCCAGACCGGGGAGCTGTTTTTT
NA,NA,TRBJ1-2,TRBV27,14,CASSSGHPSYGYTF,TGTGCCAGCAGTTCGGGACACCCGTCCTATGGCTACACCTTC
once,NA,TRBJ1-2,TRBV7-9,14,CASSLGPGVSGYTF,TGTGCCAGCAGCTTAGGTCCGGGAGTCAGTGGCTACACCTTC
NA,TRBD1,TRBJ1-4,TRBV28,12,CASTGESEKLFF,TGTGCCAGTACAGGGGAAAGTGAAAAACTGTTTTTT
NA,TRBD2,TRBJ2-7,TRBV7-9,15,CASSPGLAATYEQYF,TGTGCCAGCAGCCCGGGACTAGCCGCAACCTACGAGCAGTACTTC
NA,NA,TRBJ1-1,TRBV11-2,18,CASSLVGGLGGRNTEAFF,TGTGCCAGCAGCTTAGTAGGGGGACTAGGAGGGAGGAACACTGAAGCTTTCTTT
NA,NA,TRBJ2-1,TRBV5-1,11,CASSLGLVEFF,TGCGCCAGCAGCTTGGGTCTAGTAGAGTTCTTC
once,NA,TRBJ1-5,TRBV5-8,16,CASSLAWDYSNQPQHF,TGTGCCAGCAGCTTGGCCTGGGACTATAGCAATCAGCCCCAGCATTTT
NA,NA,TRBJ2-1,TRBV29-1,13,CSVEGGARNEQFF,TGCAGCGTTGAAGGAGGGGCGCGGAATGAGCAGTTCTTC
NA,TRBD2,TRBJ2-1,TRBV7-2,20,CASSLAQGTSGVGSYNEQFF,TGTGCCAGCAGCTTAGCCCAAGGGACTAGCGGGGTCGGCTCCTACAATGAGCAGTTCTTC
NA,NA,TRBJ1-1,TRBV7-7,13,CASSLIDGTEAFF,TGTGCCAGCAGCTTAATAGACGGCACTGAAGCTTTCTTT
once,TRBD1,TRBJ1-6,TRBV5-6,17,CASSPGGTGAYNSPLHF,TGTGCCAGCAGTCCCGGGGGTACAGGGGCCTATAATTCACCCCTCCACTTT
NA,TRBD2,TRBJ2-1,TRBV29-1,15,CSAAGGDSPYNEQFF,TGCAGCGCTGCGGGGGGGGACAGTCCCTACAATGAGCAGTTCTTC
NA,TRBD1,TRBJ1-1,TRBV19,15,CASSVTGTVNTEAFF,TGTGCCAGTAGTGTAACCGGGACAGTGAACACTGAAGCTTTCTTT
NA,NA,TRBJ1-2,TRBV29-1,13,CSVDKQTNYGYTF,TGCAGCGTTGATAAACAGACTAACTATGGCTACACCTTC
NA,TRBD1,TRBJ1-5,TRBV6-5,15,CASSPGTGNNQPQHF,TGTGCCAGCAGTCCCGGGACAGGGAACAATCAGCCCCAGCATTTT
NA,NA,TRBJ1-5,TRBV27,16,CASSQRGLGTNQPQHF,TGTGCCAGCAGCCAGCGGGGCCTTGGGACCAATCAGCCCCAGCATTTT
medium-sized,NA,TRBJ2-3,TRBV9,14,CASSVGRGSDTQYF,TGTGCCAGCAGCGTAGGACGGGGCTCGGATACGCAGTATTTT
once,TRBD1,TRBJ2-1,TRBV29-1,13,CSVPGGTYNEQFF,TGCAGCGTTCCAGGGGGCACCTACAATGAGCAGTTCTTC
NA,TRBD1,TRBJ2-7,TRBV6-1,15,CASSFAGDSTYEQYF,TGTGCCAGCAGTTTCGCTGGGGACAGCACCTACGAGCAGTACTTC
few,TRBD2,TRBJ2-5,TRBV4-3,15,CASTPSGGAGETQYF,TGCGCCAGCACTCCTAGCGGGGGGGCCGGCGAGACCCAGTACTTC
NA,TRBD1,TRBJ2-5,TRBV10-3,17,CAISDSTGVELQETQYF,TGTGCCATCAGTGACTCGACAGGGGTAGAGTTACAAGAGACCCAGTACTTC
NA,TRBD1,TRBJ2-7,TRBV7-9,14,CASSWGDRGYEQYF,TGTGCCAGCAGTTGGGGTGACAGGGGCTACGAGCAGTACTTC
NA,NA,TRBJ2-5,TRBV4-3,16,CASSQDRARIQETQYF,TGCGCCAGCAGCCAAGATAGGGCGAGGATACAAGAGACCCAGTACTTC
NA,NA,TRBJ2-5,TRBV4-1,15,CASSPSWRNQETQYF,TGCGCCAGCAGCCCCAGTTGGCGAAATCAAGAGACCCAGTACTTC
once,NA,TRBJ1-1,TRBV7-2,15,CASSLDDRSNTEAFF,TGTGCCAGCAGCTTAGACGACAGGTCGAACACTGAAGCTTTCTTT